This is a list of T cell receptor beta chains from one sample in a study of PD-1 blockade in classical Hodgkin lymphoma. Measured with immunoSEQ multiplex PCR; TCRdb has only the in-frame clones, and not every one. The sample holds more than 90,000 clones, more than 70% seen once. The source was peripheral blood mononuclear cells (PBMCs), collected before the fourth cycle of nivolumab. The source of these receptors is a human donor with classical Hodgkin lymphoma. The CDR3 runs from the conserved cysteine through the conserved F or W. Fields, in order: CDR3 protein, CDR3 DNA, V gene, clone size, J gene, D gene. D genes are given only for firm matches. Rows give clone size only sometimes, using once, few, many, or a class for an expanded clone.

CDR3aa: CASSAYRGGSETQYF; CDR3nt: TGTGCCAGCAGTGCATACCGTGGGGGGTCCGAGACCCAGTACTTC; v_gene: TRBV25-1; abundance: .; j_gene: TRBJ2-5; d_gene: .
CDR3aa: CASSFSSGGYGYTF; CDR3nt: TGTGCCAGCAGTTTTTCTTCTGGTGGCTATGGCTACACCTTC; v_gene: TRBV6-5; abundance: .; j_gene: TRBJ1-2; d_gene: .
CDR3aa: CASKGRGNSPLHF; CDR3nt: TGTGCCAGCAAGGGCAGGGGGAATTCACCCCTCCACTTT; v_gene: TRBV27; abundance: .; j_gene: TRBJ1-6; d_gene: TRBD1
CDR3aa: CASSRMGDEQFF; CDR3nt: TGTGCCAGCAGCCGGATGGGGGATGAGCAGTTCTTC; v_gene: TRBV11-2; abundance: .; j_gene: TRBJ2-1; d_gene: .
CDR3aa: CASSLEVPSSWGFEAFF; CDR3nt: TGTGCCAGCAGCTTAGAAGTCCCTTCGTCCTGGGGGTTTGAAGCTTTCTTT; v_gene: TRBV7-9; abundance: .; j_gene: TRBJ1-1; d_gene: .
CDR3aa: CASSSGLAGLRGDTQYF; CDR3nt: TGTGCCAGCAGTTCCGGACTAGCGGGCCTTCGGGGAGATACGCAGTATTTT; v_gene: TRBV27; abundance: .; j_gene: TRBJ2-3; d_gene: TRBD2
CDR3aa: CASSLATNEKLFF; CDR3nt: TGTGCCAGCAGCTTAGCAACTAATGAAAAACTGTTTTTT; v_gene: TRBV7-9; abundance: .; j_gene: TRBJ1-4; d_gene: .
CDR3aa: CASSLGRTSTYEQYF; CDR3nt: TGTGCCAGCAGCTTAGGAAGGACTAGCACCTACGAGCAGTACTTC; v_gene: TRBV11-2; abundance: .; j_gene: TRBJ2-7; d_gene: TRBD2
CDR3aa: CAISRLVDEQFF; CDR3nt: TGTGCCATCAGTCGATTAGTCGATGAGCAGTTCTTC; v_gene: TRBV10-3; abundance: .; j_gene: TRBJ2-1; d_gene: .
CDR3aa: CASSIAGRHYEQYF; CDR3nt: TGTGCCAGTAGTATCGCCGGGAGGCACTACGAGCAGTACTTC; v_gene: TRBV19; abundance: .; j_gene: TRBJ2-7; d_gene: TRBD2
CDR3aa: CASSHIPGAGPNTEAFF; CDR3nt: TGTGCCAGCAGCCATATCCCGGGGGCAGGGCCGAACACTGAAGCTTTCTTT; v_gene: TRBV14; abundance: .; j_gene: TRBJ1-1; d_gene: .
CDR3aa: CASSPGLSLKAFF; CDR3nt: TGTGCCAGCAGCCCCGGACTCTCACTGAAAGCTTTCTTT; v_gene: TRBV9; abundance: .; j_gene: TRBJ1-1; d_gene: .
CDR3aa: CASSFGQGWSPLHF; CDR3nt: TGTGCCAGCAGCTTTGGACAGGGGTGGTCACCCCTCCACTTT; v_gene: TRBV7-2; abundance: .; j_gene: TRBJ1-6; d_gene: TRBD1
CDR3aa: CAMTSGEISYEQYF; CDR3nt: TGTGCCATGACGAGTGGGGAGATCTCCTACGAGCAGTACTTC; v_gene: TRBV10-3; abundance: few; j_gene: TRBJ2-7; d_gene: .
CDR3aa: CAWSVTSFYEQYF; CDR3nt: TGTGCCTGGAGTGTAACCAGCTTCTACGAGCAGTACTTC; v_gene: TRBV30; abundance: .; j_gene: TRBJ2-7; d_gene: .
CDR3aa: CASSPPDEKLFF; CDR3nt: TGCGCCAGCAGCCCGCCGGATGAAAAACTGTTTTTT; v_gene: TRBV5-1; abundance: .; j_gene: TRBJ1-4; d_gene: .
CDR3aa: CASSRQGLYEQYF; CDR3nt: TGTGCCAGCAGTCGACAGGGACTCTACGAGCAGTACTTC; v_gene: TRBV2; abundance: few; j_gene: TRBJ2-7; d_gene: .
CDR3aa: CASSPRSGLGSGANVLTF; CDR3nt: TGTGCCAGCAGCCCCCGGTCTGGTCTCGGCTCTGGGGCCAACGTCCTGACTTTC; v_gene: TRBV9; abundance: .; j_gene: TRBJ2-6; d_gene: .
CDR3aa: CASSLFRTSGSNEQFF; CDR3nt: TGTGCCAGCAGTTTATTCCGGACTAGCGGGAGCAATGAGCAGTTCTTC; v_gene: TRBV28; abundance: .; j_gene: TRBJ2-1; d_gene: TRBD2
CDR3aa: CASILQGDDQPQHF; CDR3nt: TGTGCCAGCATATTACAGGGGGATGACCAGCCCCAGCATTTT; v_gene: TRBV6-6; abundance: .; j_gene: TRBJ1-5; d_gene: TRBD1
CDR3aa: CASRGSLNGYTF; CDR3nt: TGTGCCAGCAGGGGGTCGCTTAATGGCTACACCTTC; v_gene: TRBV2; abundance: .; j_gene: TRBJ1-2; d_gene: .
CDR3aa: CASSVSEGPTDTQYF; CDR3nt: TGTGCCAGCAGCGTATCGGAGGGGCCAACAGATACGCAGTATTTT; v_gene: TRBV9; abundance: .; j_gene: TRBJ2-3; d_gene: .
CDR3aa: CASSFLDTNTGELFF; CDR3nt: TGCGCCAGCAGCTTCCTGGACACTAACACCGGGGAGCTGTTTTTT; v_gene: TRBV5-1; abundance: few; j_gene: TRBJ2-2; d_gene: .
CDR3aa: CASSARTGGGELFF; CDR3nt: TGTGCCAGCAGCGCCCGGACAGGGGGCGGGGAGCTGTTTTTT; v_gene: TRBV7-3; abundance: .; j_gene: TRBJ2-2; d_gene: TRBD1
CDR3aa: CASSLAGGPNEQFF; CDR3nt: TGTGCCAGCAGCTTAGCGGGGGGGCCCAATGAGCAGTTCTTC; v_gene: TRBV7-2; abundance: .; j_gene: TRBJ2-1; d_gene: .
CDR3aa: CASSLGGQGSYGYTF; CDR3nt: TGTGCCAGCAGCTTAGGGGGACAGGGGAGCTATGGCTACACCTTC; v_gene: TRBV7-2; abundance: .; j_gene: TRBJ1-2; d_gene: TRBD1
CDR3aa: CASSWGQGYYNEQFF; CDR3nt: TGTGCCAGCAGTTGGGGACAGGGTTACTACAATGAGCAGTTCTTC; v_gene: TRBV28; abundance: .; j_gene: TRBJ2-1; d_gene: TRBD1
CDR3aa: CASSPDRLAQHF; CDR3nt: TGTGCCAGCAGTCCAGACAGATTGGCCCAGCATTTT; v_gene: TRBV6-5; abundance: .; j_gene: TRBJ1-5; d_gene: .
CDR3aa: CASSPFKRGYSSYNEQFF; CDR3nt: TGTGCCAGCAGCCCATTTAAGCGGGGGTATAGCTCCTACAATGAGCAGTTCTTC; v_gene: TRBV4-2; abundance: .; j_gene: TRBJ2-1; d_gene: TRBD2
CDR3aa: CASTVTGTYEQYF; CDR3nt: TGTGCCAGCACTGTCACAGGCACCTACGAGCAGTACTTC; v_gene: TRBV6-1; abundance: .; j_gene: TRBJ2-7; d_gene: .
CDR3aa: CASSLSRYSNQPQHF; CDR3nt: TGTGCCAGCAGTTTATCCAGGTATAGCAATCAGCCCCAGCATTTT; v_gene: TRBV27; abundance: few; j_gene: TRBJ1-5; d_gene: .
CDR3aa: CASSEFGGRDNEQFF; CDR3nt: TGTGCCAGCAGTGAATTCGGGGGCAGGGACAATGAGCAGTTCTTC; v_gene: TRBV25-1; abundance: .; j_gene: TRBJ2-1; d_gene: .
CDR3aa: CASSLARAGGTDTQYF; CDR3nt: TGTGCCAGCAGCTTAGCGCGTGCGGGAGGCACAGATACGCAGTATTTT; v_gene: TRBV7-2; abundance: few; j_gene: TRBJ2-3; d_gene: TRBD2
CDR3aa: CASSESRKAKNIQYF; CDR3nt: TGTGCCAGCAGTGAAAGTCGTAAGGCCAAAAACATTCAGTACTTC; v_gene: TRBV25-1; abundance: .; j_gene: TRBJ2-4; d_gene: .
CDR3aa: CASSQGPGSYNEQFF; CDR3nt: TGCGCCAGCAGCCAAGGGCCGGGGTCCTACAATGAGCAGTTCTTC; v_gene: TRBV4-1; abundance: .; j_gene: TRBJ2-1; d_gene: .
CDR3aa: CASVGAGAGANVLTF; CDR3nt: TGTGCCAGCGTGGGAGCGGGAGCTGGGGCCAACGTCCTGACTTTC; v_gene: TRBV7-9; abundance: once; j_gene: TRBJ2-6; d_gene: TRBD2